This TCR beta chain was sequenced during a study of CD8+ T cells in alopecia areata. Study-level findings and limits: Normal scalp showed lower clonality than lesional scalp, especially alopecia totalis/universalis.

As concerns this clone: The antigen remains unidentified.

Extracted RNA was reverse transcribed into cDNA, the sequencing template. Repertoires were generated with immunoSEQ multiplex PCR, while TCRdb's copy carries only in-frame clones and drops some. The sample comprises around 120,000 clones, around 50% of which are singletons, and roughly a tenth rests with the top ten. Germline-derived CDR1 and CDR2 are GTSNPN and SVGIG (reference sequence). Trimming cost V 0 bases and J 5 bases, with 14 bases left between them. This CDR3 is 14 amino acids long. The chain employs TRBV30 and TRBJ2-7, with D maybe TRBD1 (5 bases). This clonotype originated in a human donor with alopecia areata. Material: NKG2D-low CD8+ T cells sorted from blood. The CDR3 region is CAWSVKGSEDEQYF. CDR3 nucleotide sequence: TGTGCCTGGAGTGTAAAGGGGTCAGAGGACGAGCAGTACTTC.